What follows are 22 T cell receptor beta chains derived from one specimen sequenced in a study of cytomegalovirus exposure and HLA in healthy donors. Clones were read by immunoSEQ multiplex PCR, and TCRdb kept only the in-frame ones, dropping some. Among approximately 54,000 clones listed, approximately 89% were seen once. The sequencing sample was made of PBMCs. All receptors derive from a woman aged 18-30 years in good health and CMV-seropositive.

J is TRBJ2-1 and V is TRBV4-3; 10 positions match TRBD2. Trimming at V came to 4 bases and at J to 3 bases, leaving 0 bases not matched to a gene. CDR3 length: 14 amino acids. Germline values: CDR1 LGHNA, CDR2 YSLEER. In nucleotides, the CDR3 is TGCGCCAGCAGCCCTAGCGGGGGCTACAATGAGCAGTTCTTC. It encodes CASSPSGGYNEQFF.

This clone was found a few times. This chain connects TRBV7-9 to TRBJ1-1; TRBD1 might be the D (6 bases). CDR1 and CDR2 from the germline V gene are SEHNR and FQNEAQ (reference sequence). There are 14 residues in the CDR3. V shed 1 base and J shed 4 bases, with 10 bases lying between them. In nucleotides, the CDR3 is TGTGCCAGCAGCTTAGGGCAGGGGCCCACTGAAGCTTTCTTT. It is translated as CASSLGQGPTEAFF.

The chain uses TRBV5-5 and TRBJ1-2; 11 bases are shared with TRBD1. Germline CDR1 reads SGHKS; CDR2 reads YYEKEE (reference sequence). The J segment lost 6 bases and the V segment lost 2 bases, leaving 6 bases of the junction unmatched. The CDR3 runs to 15 residues. The CDR3 loop reads CASSLTRDRGDGYTF. DNA for the CDR3: TGTGCCAGCAGCTTAACCCGGGACAGGGGGGATGGCTACACCTTC.

The chain employs TRBV5-4 and TRBJ1-1; tentative D call: TRBD1 (5 bases). The CDR3 totals 15 residues. Trimming cost V 0 bases and J 0 bases, with 9 bases left between them. CDR1 is SGHNT and CDR2 is YYREEE in the germline V gene (reference sequence). The CDR3 region is CASSLAQGMNTEAFF. CDR3 in DNA: TGTGCCAGCAGCTTGGCCCAGGGTATGAACACTGAAGCTTTCTTT.

This sequence joins TRBV4-3 and TRBJ2-7, with 8 bases aligning to TRBD1. The germline gives CDR1 LGHNA, CDR2 YSLEER. The CDR3 spans 16 residues. V was clipped by 0 bases and J by 0 bases; unmatched bases: 4. This chain's CDR3 is CASSQELGTGSYEQYF. In DNA form, the CDR3 reads TGCGCCAGCAGCCAAGAACTAGGGACAGGCTCCTACGAGCAGTACTTC.

This clone occurred a few times. V and J are TRBV11-2 and TRBJ2-1; 8 bases are shared with TRBD1. The CDR3 totals 16 residues. Germline CDR1 reads SGHAT; CDR2 reads FQNNGV. V was pared by 4 bases and J by 0 bases, with 5 bases of the junction left unmatched. The CDR3 DNA sequence: TGTGCCAGCAGCTCCAACAGGGGGAACTCCTACAATGAGCAGTTCTTC. Protein product: CASSSNRGNSYNEQFF.

This rearrangement joins TRBV9 to TRBJ2-3; D is uncertain. The CDR3 covers 16 residues. Trimming left V 1 base short and J 0 bases short, with 12 bases between. CDR1 SGDLS and CDR2 YYNGEE come from the germline V gene. CDR3: CASSVMERPSTDTQYF. The CDR3, as DNA: TGTGCCAGCAGCGTAATGGAGCGACCTAGCACAGATACGCAGTATTTT.

The chain recombines TRBV5-1 with TRBJ2-1; unclear D gene. Germline loops: CDR1 SGHRS, CDR2 YFSETQ. CDR3 length equals 14 residues. Trimming left V 4 bases short and J 9 bases short, with 17 bases between. The CDR3 region has the DNA TGCGCCAGCAGCCGAGTGGGCCAAGTTCGTGAGCAGTTCTTC. Translated, it gives CASSRVGQVREQFF.

V usage is TRBV7-2 and J usage is TRBJ2-1; 12 positions agree with TRBD2. V gave up 5 bases and J gave up 7 bases; unmatched junction bases: 3. CDR3 size: 14 residues. From germline, CDR1 is SGHTA and CDR2 FQGNSA. This CDR3 is CASSLGTSGNEQFF. CDR3 nucleotides: TGTGCCAGCAGCCTCGGGACTAGCGGGAATGAGCAGTTCTTC.

The V and J genes are TRBV27 and TRBJ2-1; D unresolved. Between the trimmed V and J ends, which lost 6 bases and 0 bases, there was a span of 12 bases. Germline CDR1 reads MNHEY; CDR2 reads SMNVEV (reference sequence). This CDR3 has 15 residues. The CDR3, as DNA: TGTGCCAGCAGCCTGAGGTTGGGCTCCTACAATGAGCAGTTCTTC. Its translation is CASSLRLGSYNEQFF.

This clone was seen just once. The gene calls are TRBV7-9 and TRBJ1-4; TRBD1 matches at 8 bases. The ends lost 5 bases at V and 8 bases at J; junction bases unmatched: 13. The CDR3 consists of 16 residues. Looked up from germline, CDR1 is SEHNR and CDR2 is FQNEAQ (reference sequence). The chain's CDR3 is CASSTGQANGLEKLFF. The CDR3 DNA reads TGTGCCAGCAGCACGGGACAGGCCAACGGTCTGGAAAAACTGTTTTTT.

The gene calls are TRBV30 and TRBJ2-5; TRBD2 matches at 8 bases. The CDR3 sequence is 14 residues long. From germline, CDR1 is GTSNPN and CDR2 SVGIG (reference sequence). The ends lost 4 bases at V and 1 base at J; junction bases unmatched: 5. The CDR3 here is CAWIQRGFQETQYF. CDR3 nucleotides: TGTGCCTGGATTCAGCGGGGGTTCCAAGAGACCCAGTACTTC.

This clone showed up just a few times. V gene TRBV7-3 combines with J gene TRBJ2-1; perhaps TRBD2 as D (6 bases). The V and J ends lost 4 bases and 0 bases respectively, with 13 bases between them. The CDR3 sequence is 16 residues long. CDR1 is SGHTA, CDR2 FQGTGA, per germline. CDR3 loop: CASSSVGGSSYNEQFF. CDR3 nucleotides: TGTGCCAGCAGCTCCGTTGGGGGGAGCTCCTACAATGAGCAGTTCTTC.

The chain employs TRBV9 and TRBJ2-7; 8 nucleotides align to TRBD1. This CDR3 is 15 amino acids long. The ends lost 2 bases at V and 6 bases at J; junction bases unmatched: 10. CDR1 is SGDLS and CDR2 is YYNGEE in the germline V gene. CDR3 residues: CASSVGTGLRGEQYF. In DNA, the CDR3 is TGTGCCAGCAGCGTGGGGACAGGACTGAGGGGCGAGCAGTACTTC.

This clone has a handful of counts. The chain is built from TRBV19 and TRBJ1-2; 8 nucleotides match TRBD1. Trimming cost V 2 bases and J 0 bases; bases outside gene matches: 2. CDR1 and CDR2 from the germline V gene are LNHDA and SQIVND (reference sequence). The CDR3 length is 15 residues. The CDR3 sequence: CASSIKTGANYGYTF. In DNA, the CDR3 is TGTGCCAGTAGTATAAAGACAGGGGCTAACTATGGCTACACCTTC. Drawing the rest from reference TRBV19 and TRBJ1-2, the complete variable domain is DGGITQSPKYLFRKEGQNVTLSCEQNLNHDAMYWYRQDPGQGLRLIYYSQIVNDFQKGDIAEGYSVSREKKESFPLTVTSAQKNPTAFYLCASSIKTGANYGYTFGSGTRLTVV.

This chain links TRBV10-3 with TRBJ2-7; 11 bases line up with TRBD1. CDR1 and CDR2 (germline): ENHRY, SYGVKD. The CDR3 contains 15 residues. Trimming took 7 bases from V and 1 from J; bases not matched to a gene: 6. The DNA of the CDR3 is TGTGCCATCACCCAAGGACAGGGGGCGTCCTACGAGCAGTACTTC. This encodes CAITQGQGASYEQYF.

This clone was recorded only once. The chain recombines TRBV6-1 with TRBJ2-7, with a possible D match to TRBD1 (5 bases). The V end was cut by 4 bases, the J end by 6 bases, with 13 bases between. The germline CDR1 and CDR2 sequences are MNHNS and SASEGT. The CDR3 loop spans 13 amino acids. For the CDR3, the DNA is TGTGCCAGCAGTGCGACAGTGCCCAGCGAGCAGTACTTC. This translates into CASSATVPSEQYF.

The chain is built from TRBV7-9 and TRBJ2-2; TRBD1 is a possible D gene (5 bases). Germline V gene data show CDR1 as SEHNR and CDR2 as FQNEAQ (reference sequence). This CDR3 has 19 residues. Between the trimmed V and J ends, which lost 2 bases and 0 bases, there was a span of 19 bases. The CDR3 sequence: CASSLLAGFNLANTGELFF. CDR3 in DNA: TGTGCCAGCAGCTTACTTGCAGGGTTTAACCTCGCGAACACCGGGGAGCTGTTTTTT.

CDR3 bases: TGTGCCAGCAGCTTCATGACAGGGAACACTGAAGCTTTCTTT. It translates to CASSFMTGNTEAFF. This chain connects TRBV6-6 to TRBJ1-1, with D maybe TRBD1 (6 bases). The CDR3 is made up of 14 amino acids. The germline gives CDR1 MNHNY, CDR2 SVGAGI (reference sequence). Trimming took off 6 bases at V and 1 base at J, with 12 bases between the two ends.

This rearrangement joins TRBV27 to TRBJ2-1; D is ambiguous. V lost 4 bases, J lost 0 bases, and 10 bases lay in between. Germline V gene lookup returns CDR1 MNHEY and CDR2 SMNVEV (reference sequence). CDR3 length: 15 amino acids. The CDR3 sequence is CASSSRLSSYNEQFF. CDR3 in DNA: TGTGCCAGCAGTTCAAGACTTAGCTCCTACAATGAGCAGTTCTTC.

The chain carries TRBV5-1 and TRBJ2-3; 7 bases match TRBD1. Germline values: CDR1 SGHRS, CDR2 YFSETQ. V was pared by 4 bases and J by 6 bases, with 14 bases of the junction left unmatched. The CDR3 length is 16 residues. CDR3 DNA: TGCGCCAGCAGCACCCAGTCGGGACAGCCTTCGGATACGCAGTATTTT. Protein sequence: CASSTQSGQPSDTQYF. Filled out from reference TRBV5-1 and TRBJ2-3, the complete variable domain reads KAGVTQTPRYLIKTRGQQVTLSCSPISGHRSVSWYQQTPGQGLQFLFEYFSETQRNKGNFPGRFSGRQFSNSRSEMNVSTLELGDSALYLCASSTQSGQPSDTQYFGPGTRLTVL.

This clone has only a few counts. The V call is TRBV6-4, the J call TRBJ2-3; weak D call: TRBD2 (6 bases). V was pared by 2 bases and J by 0 bases, with 6 bases between. Per germline, CDR1 MRHNA and CDR2 SNTAGT. The CDR3 consists of 14 residues. CDR3 amino acids: CASSDGTSTDTQYF. For the CDR3, the DNA is TGTGCCAGCAGTGACGGGACTAGCACAGATACGCAGTATTTT.